Below, one T cell receptor beta chain is given with its context. No antigen is known for it. No much larger clone is present one base from it, and per-base qualities are unavailable. This specimen comes from a study of CD8 T cells in ankylosing spondylitis (dated by TCRdb to 2017 to 2019). Study-level background: The study profiled T cell receptor beta repertoires in healthy donors and ankylosing spondylitis patients to find disease-linked TCR variants. Peripheral blood samples were taken, and synovial fluid was additionally collected from ankylosing spondylitis patients. The full study cohort was made up of 25 ankylosing spondylitis patients and roughly 98 healthy donors.

The germline V gene (reference sequence) sets CDR1 to SGHNT and CDR2 to YYREEE. From the cysteine up to the phenylalanine, the CDR3 has a length of 16 residues. The only DNA kept is the CDR3, 48 bases in frame from the first base. V loses 0 bases, J loses 0 bases, and the germline ends lie 11 bases apart. TCRdb records Illumina HiSeq 2500 as the sequencer. TCR beta libraries were prepared by quantitative 5'-RACE with molecular barcodes. The source study handled its data this way. A new computational method, built on a probabilistic model of VDJ rearrangement, was used to identify disease-linked TCR variants. Clones were called with MiXCR by TCRdb after fastp trimmed the public reads at Q25, and only in-frame beta chains were retained. Rows with a matching CDR3 protein are joined into one entry that keeps the most common DNA and genes. The V and J calls and clone size come from TCRdb's table, not from the authors' own analysis. In this sample the table shows 250,000 to 350,000 distinct CDR3 sequences, around 19% of which occur a single time. The ten biggest clones cover under 8.5% of the sample.

What the authors observed across the whole study: Some TCR beta motif variants had previously been reported in synovial fluid and blood of reactive arthritis patients, which suggested common disease-initiation mechanisms. A CD8+ phenotype was shown by the disease-linked clones, which were found at relatively low frequencies in peripheral blood. The disease-linked clones were reported as significantly enriched in matched synovial fluid samples from ankylosing spondylitis patients. A TCR beta motif made up of about eight highly homologous amino acid variants appeared to be characteristic of blood from ankylosing spondylitis patients.

Sequencing used blood, either unsorted or a sorted T cell fraction (not recorded which). The chain is assembled from TRBV5-4 and TRBJ2-3, with no D gene named confidently. The sequence was collected from a male donor with ankylosing spondylitis or in good health (not recorded which). The sequence in DNA is TGTGCCAGCAGCTTGGCGGCAGAAGCTAGCACAGATACGCAGTATTTT. Its translation is CASSLAAEASTDTQYF.